A selection of T cell receptor beta chains follows, all from one sample in a study of neurological immune-mediated disorders. TCRdb ran MiXCR on the 5' RACE reads and lists one entry per CDR3 protein. The sample has about 31,000 distinct CDR3 sequences, about 14% seen once; the top ten hold more than 5%. Sample: CD4+ T cells from blood. The receptor source for this set is a female donor with HTLV-1-associated myelopathy (HAM/TSP). The CDR3 runs from the conserved cysteine through the conserved F or W. The D gene is left open where the match is weak. The listing skips clone size in some rows; elsewhere it reads once, few, many or a size class.

v_call	clone_size	j_call	d_call	cdr3_aa	cdr3_nt
TRBV20-1	many	TRBJ1-3	.	CSARGGHTIYF	TGCAGTGCTAGAGGGGGGCACACCATATATTTT
TRBV18	many	TRBJ2-7	.	CASSPGQRDYEQYF	TGTGCCAGCTCACCTGGACAGAGGGACTACGAGCAGTACTTC
TRBV10-3	many	TRBJ1-4	TRBD1	CAISERGTANEKLFF	TGTGCCATCAGTGAGAGGGGGACAGCGAATGAAAAACTGTTTTTT
TRBV6-5	many	TRBJ2-3	TRBD1	CASSYSDRGPSTDTQYF	TGTGCCAGCAGTTACTCGGACAGGGGGCCCAGCACAGATACGCAGTATTTT
TRBV3-1	few	TRBJ2-5	.	CASSQSLHEETQYF	TGTGCCAGCAGCCAATCTCTCCATGAAGAGACCCAGTACTTC
TRBV14	many	TRBJ2-5	TRBD1	CASSQARGLVETQYF	TGTGCCAGCAGCCAAGCCAGGGGGCTGGTCGAGACCCAGTACTTC
TRBV20-1	many	TRBJ1-2	.	CSAPPGSTYGYTF	TGCAGTGCCCCACCGGGGTCCACCTATGGCTACACCTTC
TRBV10-3	many	TRBJ2-7	TRBD1	CAIMGQGIYEQYF	TGTGCCATCATGGGACAGGGGATCTACGAGCAGTACTTC
TRBV10-3	many	TRBJ2-1	TRBD2	CAISDPSGNSYNEQFF	TGTGCCATCAGTGACCCTAGCGGGAATAGTTACAATGAGCAGTTCTTC
TRBV6-5	.	TRBJ2-3	TRBD2	CASSYGAGAGTDTQYF	TGTGCCAGCAGTTACGGAGCGGGAGCGGGCACAGATACGCAGTATTTT
TRBV2	many	TRBJ1-2	.	CASINPRGIYGYTF	TGTGCCAGCATAAACCCCAGGGGTATCTATGGCTACACCTTC
TRBV19	.	TRBJ2-5	.	CASSVGTTVETQYF	TGTGCCAGTAGTGTCGGGACCACCGTAGAGACCCAGTACTTC
TRBV9	many	TRBJ2-1	TRBD2	CASSALAGGPDEQFF	TGTGCCAGCAGCGCCCTAGCGGGAGGGCCCGATGAGCAGTTCTTC
TRBV28	many	TRBJ2-1	TRBD1	CASSFLGQGGWFF	TGTGCCAGCAGTTTCCTTGGACAGGGTGGTTGGTTCTTC
TRBV4-1	many	TRBJ2-1	.	CASSQDPSSNEQFF	TGCGCCAGCAGCCAAGACCCTAGCAGCAATGAGCAGTTCTTC
TRBV7-9	many	TRBJ2-1	TRBD2	CASSLGSGGANEQFF	TGTGCCAGCAGCTTAGGAAGCGGGGGGGCAAATGAGCAGTTCTTC
TRBV12-3/TRBV12-4	many	TRBJ2-3	TRBD2	CASTLAGGTDTQYF	TGTGCCAGCACCCTAGCGGGAGGCACAGATACGCAGTATTTT
TRBV18	.	TRBJ2-6	.	CASSPNLRIGANVLTF	TGTGCCAGCTCACCCAACCTTAGGATTGGGGCCAACGTCCTGACTTTC
TRBV20-1	many	TRBJ2-3	TRBD2	CSAALGSGRDTQYF	TGCAGTGCTGCCCTGGGAAGCGGGAGAGATACGCAGTATTTT
TRBV18	.	TRBJ2-2	TRBD2	CASSPRTLAGESGGELFF	TGTGCCAGCTCACCACGGACTCTAGCGGGAGAAAGTGGCGGGGAGCTGTTTTTT
TRBV7-3	.	TRBJ2-5	.	CASSPFREAETKYF	TGTGCCAGCAGCCCCTTCAGGGAGGCAGAGACCAAGTACTTC
TRBV5-1	medium-sized	TRBJ2-5	.	CASSLSFVGTGGETQYF	TGCGCCAGCAGCTTGTCGTTTGTGGGCACCGGAGGGGAGACCCAGTACTTC
TRBV20-1	many	TRBJ2-7	.	CSARGQTYEQYF	TGCAGTGCTAGGGGGCAAACCTACGAGCAGTACTTC